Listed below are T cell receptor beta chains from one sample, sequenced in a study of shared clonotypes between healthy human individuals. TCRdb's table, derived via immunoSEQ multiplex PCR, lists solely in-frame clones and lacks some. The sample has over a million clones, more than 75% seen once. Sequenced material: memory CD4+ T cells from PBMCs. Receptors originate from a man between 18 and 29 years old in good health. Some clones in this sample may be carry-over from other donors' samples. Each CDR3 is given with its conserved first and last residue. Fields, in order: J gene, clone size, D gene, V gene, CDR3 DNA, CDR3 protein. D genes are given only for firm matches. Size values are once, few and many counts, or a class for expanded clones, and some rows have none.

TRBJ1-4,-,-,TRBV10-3,TGTGCCATCAGTGGCAGAGGGGCTAATGAAAAACTGTTTTTT,CAISGRGANEKLFF
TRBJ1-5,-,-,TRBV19,TGTGCCAGTAGTATAGATCTCACGGCCCCTTATAGCAATCAGCCCCAGCATTTT,CASSIDLTAPYSNQPQHF
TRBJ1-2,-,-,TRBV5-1,TGCGCCAGCAGCTACACCGCCGGGCCAAGCGCTGGCTACACCTTC,CASSYTAGPSAGYTF
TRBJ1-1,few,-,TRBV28,TGTGCCAGCCGGGCAGGTGATAGTGGCGCTGAAGCTTTCTTT,CASRAGDSGAEAFF
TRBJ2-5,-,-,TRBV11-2,TGTGCCAGCAGCTTGGCGACTAGAGGAGAGACCCAGTACTTC,CASSLATRGETQYF
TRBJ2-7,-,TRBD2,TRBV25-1,TGTGCCAGCAGTGAAGGTGGGGCGGGGGATTCCTACGAGCAGTACTTC,CASSEGGAGDSYEQYF
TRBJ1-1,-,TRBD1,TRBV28,TGTGCCAGCAGTCGACGACAGGGGGCGGTCGCTGAAGCTTTCTTT,CASSRRQGAVAEAFF
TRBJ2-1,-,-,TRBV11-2,TGTGCCAGCAGCTCCAAACCGGACAGTACCAATGAGCAGTTCTTC,CASSSKPDSTNEQFF
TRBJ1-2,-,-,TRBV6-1,TGTGCCAGCGTCGTGGGGCTTGGCTACACCTTC,CASVVGLGYTF
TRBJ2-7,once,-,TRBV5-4,TGTGCCAGCAGTAAGGGAGAAGGGCGCTACGAGCAGTACTTC,CASSKGEGRYEQYF
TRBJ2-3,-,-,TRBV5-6,TGTGCCAGCAGCTTGACAGGGCCCTCAGATACGCAGTATTTT,CASSLTGPSDTQYF
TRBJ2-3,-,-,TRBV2,TGTGCCAGCAGTGATGTCTTGGGGAGAACAGATACGCAGTATTTT,CASSDVLGRTDTQYF
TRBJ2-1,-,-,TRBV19,TGTGCCAGTAGTAGGTATGGGGGGTTCCAGTTCTTC,CASSRYGGFQFF
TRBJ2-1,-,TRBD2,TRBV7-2,TGTGCCAGCAGCTCACCACCGGGACTAGCGGGAGATGAGCAGTTCTTC,CASSSPPGLAGDEQFF
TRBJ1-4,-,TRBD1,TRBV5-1,TGCGCCAGCAGCTTGCAGGGGGCTAATGAAAAACTGTTTTTT,CASSLQGANEKLFF
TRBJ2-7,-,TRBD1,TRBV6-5,TGTGCCAGCAGTTACAGGGACAGAGCCTACGAGCAGTACTTC,CASSYRDRAYEQYF
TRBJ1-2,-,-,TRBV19,TGTGCCAGCCGGGGTCAGCCGCTATCGGGTGGCTACACCTTC,CASRGQPLSGGYTF
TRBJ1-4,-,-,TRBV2,TGTGCCAGCGGCAGGGAGGGAGAAAAACTGTTTTTT,CASGREGEKLFF
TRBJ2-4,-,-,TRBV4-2,TGTGCCAGCAGCCCGTCCTTAGCCAAAAACATTCAGTACTTC,CASSPSLAKNIQYF
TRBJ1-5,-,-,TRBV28,TGTGCCAGCAGTTTGGATGGCAATCAGCCCCAGCATTTT,CASSLDGNQPQHF
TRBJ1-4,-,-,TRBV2,TGTGCCAGCAGTGCACGACGGGATGAAAAACTGTTTTTT,CASSARRDEKLFF
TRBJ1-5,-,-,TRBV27,TGTGCCAGCAGTGGCTCGGGACATTTT,CASSGSGHF
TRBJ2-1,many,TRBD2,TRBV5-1,TGCGCCAGCAGCCCCTCGGCGAGCGGGGCCTACAATGAGCAGTTCTTC,CASSPSASGAYNEQFF
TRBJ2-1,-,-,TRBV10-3,TGTGCCACCAACCCAGGGACCAATGAGCAGTTCTTC,CATNPGTNEQFF
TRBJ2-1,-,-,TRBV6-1,TGTGCCAGCAGTACCCAGGGGGGGAATGAGCAGTTCTTC,CASSTQGGNEQFF
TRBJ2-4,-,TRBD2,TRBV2,TGTGCCAGCAGTACCCAGCGGGGCTTGGTAAACATTCAGTACTTC,CASSTQRGLVNIQYF
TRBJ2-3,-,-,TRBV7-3,TGTGCCAGCAGCCCCGGACAGTCCACAGATACGCAGTATTTT,CASSPGQSTDTQYF
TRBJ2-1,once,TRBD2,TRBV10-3,TGTGCCATCAGTGGGAGCAAGCTAGCGGTTTACAATGAGCAGTTCTTC,CAISGSKLAVYNEQFF
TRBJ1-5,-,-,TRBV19,TGTGCCAGTAGAGCACAGGGAACGGATCAGCCCCAGCATTTT,CASRAQGTDQPQHF
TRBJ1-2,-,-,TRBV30,TGTGCCTGGAGTATTCAGGGTAGCTATGGCTACACCTTC,CAWSIQGSYGYTF
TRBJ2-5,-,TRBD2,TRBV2,TGTGCCAGCCGTCCGACTAGCGGGAGGGAGACCCAGTACTTC,CASRPTSGRETQYF